The rows below give T cell receptor beta chains drawn from one sample of a study of cytomegalovirus exposure and HLA in healthy donors. Sequencing was performed with immunoSEQ multiplex PCR; in TCRdb, only in-frame clones are kept and a portion is missing. The sample carries about 130,000 clones, roughly 84% recorded once. Specimen: PBMCs. The receptors derive from a man aged 50-60 years in good health and CMV-seronegative. Each CDR3 is given with its conserved first and last residue. A D gene is named only where the DNA matches it firmly. Size is omitted from some rows. Given values are once, few, many or a class for expanded clones.

V,size,J,D,CDR3,DNA
TRBV15,-,TRBJ2-7,TRBD1,CATSRDRGDRGQRYEQYF,TGTGCCACCAGCAGAGATCGCGGGGACAGGGGGCAGAGGTACGAGCAGTACTTC
TRBV18,-,TRBJ1-1,TRBD1,CASSPDRVNTEAFF,TGTGCCAGCTCACCCGACAGGGTGAACACTGAAGCTTTCTTT
TRBV11-2,-,TRBJ2-5,TRBD1,CASSPGQGLGETQYF,TGTGCCAGCAGCCCCGGACAGGGGTTAGGAGAGACCCAGTACTTC
TRBV30,-,TRBJ2-7,-,CAWEQKGYEQYF,TGTGCCTGGGAACAGAAGGGGTACGAGCAGTACTTC
TRBV6-1,-,TRBJ2-3,-,CASNGGLRTDTQYF,TGTGCCAGCAACGGGGGGCTTCGCACAGATACGCAGTATTTT
TRBV6-5,-,TRBJ1-1,TRBD1,CASRQGVGTEAFF,TGTGCCAGCAGGCAGGGGGTAGGAACTGAAGCTTTCTTT
TRBV7-8,-,TRBJ1-2,-,CASSFPGVNYGYTF,TGTGCCAGCAGCTTCCCAGGGGTTAACTATGGCTACACCTTC
TRBV21-1,-,TRBJ1-3,-,CASSKKRKGQGKCSGNTIYF,TGTGCCAGCAGCAAAAAAAGGAAGGGACAGGGGAAATGCTCTGGAAACACCATATATTTT
TRBV19,once,TRBJ1-6,TRBD1,CASRDSSGSPLHF,TGTGCCAGTCGGGACAGCTCAGGTTCACCCCTCCACTTT
TRBV19,-,TRBJ1-4,-,CASKPGTIGEKLFF,TGTGCCAGCAAACCCGGGACAATCGGTGAAAAACTGTTTTTT
TRBV7-2,-,TRBJ2-7,TRBD1,CASRNDRVLSYEQYF,TGTGCCAGCAGAAACGACAGGGTACTATCCTACGAGCAGTACTTC
TRBV7-8,-,TRBJ2-7,-,CASSLIANYEQYF,TGTGCCAGCAGCTTAATAGCTAACTACGAGCAGTACTTC
TRBV5-1,-,TRBJ2-7,TRBD1,CATSTGDWGEQYF,TGCGCCACCTCGACAGGGGATTGGGGCGAGCAGTACTTC
TRBV10-1,-,TRBJ2-7,-,CASSPLDTSFPYEQYF,TGCGCCAGCAGCCCCCTTGACACCTCATTCCCCTACGAGCAGTACTTC
TRBV5-1,-,TRBJ2-7,TRBD2,CASSLESLYGSGGYEQYF,TGCGCCAGCAGCTTGGAATCCCTCTACGGTAGCGGGGGATACGAGCAGTACTTC
TRBV6-1,-,TRBJ2-7,TRBD2,CASSLAGGTYEQYF,TGTGCCAGCAGCCTAGCGGGGGGAACCTACGAGCAGTACTTC
TRBV18,-,TRBJ1-2,-,CASSPDRSTNYGYTF,TGTGCCAGCTCACCCGACAGGAGCACTAACTATGGCTACACCTTC
TRBV5-1,-,TRBJ2-1,TRBD1,CASSLDRGSYNEQFF,TGCGCCAGCAGCCTGGACAGGGGCTCCTACAATGAGCAGTTCTTC
TRBV15,-,TRBJ2-1,TRBD2,CATSRDRGLAGDEQFF,TGTGCCACCAGCAGAGATAGGGGACTAGCGGGGGATGAGCAGTTCTTC
TRBV7-8,-,TRBJ2-7,TRBD2,CASSSGTSGLEQYF,TGTGCCAGCAGCTCGGGGACTAGCGGCCTCGAGCAGTACTTC
TRBV6-5,-,TRBJ1-6,-,CASSYSSSPLHF,TGTGCCAGCAGTTACTCGAGTTCCCCCCTCCACTTT
TRBV4-1,-,TRBJ1-1,-,CASSPRGGVGTEAFF,TGCGCCAGCAGCCCCCGGGGAGGGGTTGGGACTGAAGCTTTCTTT
TRBV2,-,TRBJ1-4,-,CASTSSSGNEKLFF,TGTGCCAGCACCTCCTCCAGCGGGAATGAAAAACTGTTTTTT
TRBV30,-,TRBJ2-7,-,CAWSVLPRDASYEQYF,TGTGCCTGGAGTGTACTCCCTCGGGATGCATCCTACGAGCAGTACTTC
TRBV5-6,-,TRBJ1-4,-,CASSLGHREKLFF,TGTGCCAGCAGCTTGGGACATCGGGAAAAACTGTTTTTT
TRBV18,-,TRBJ1-4,TRBD1,CASSPYTGGAVEKLFF,TGTGCCAGCTCACCATACACAGGGGGCGCGGTTGAAAAACTGTTTTTT
TRBV5-1,-,TRBJ2-3,TRBD2,CASSLEGTSETDTQYF,TGCGCCAGCAGCTTGGAGGGGACTAGCGAGACAGATACGCAGTATTTT
TRBV13,-,TRBJ2-7,TRBD2,CASSLGLASYEQYF,TGTGCCAGCAGCTTAGGACTAGCGAGTTACGAGCAGTACTTC
TRBV4-2,once,TRBJ2-7,TRBD1,CASSQDFTGGTYEQYF,TGTGCCAGCAGCCAAGATTTCACAGGGGGGACCTACGAGCAGTACTTC
TRBV7-9,-,TRBJ2-5,TRBD2,CASSLGGQETQYF,TGTGCCAGCAGCTTGGGGGGGCAAGAGACCCAGTACTTC
TRBV11-1,-,TRBJ2-2,-,CASSLRRTTGELFF,TGTGCCAGCAGCTTAAGGAGGACCACCGGGGAGCTGTTTTTT
TRBV4-2,-,TRBJ1-2,TRBD1,CASSQDLQQGDGYTF,TGTGCCAGCAGCCAAGATCTTCAACAGGGGGATGGCTACACCTTC
TRBV5-1,-,TRBJ2-1,TRBD1,CASSLQGAYGNEQFF,TGCGCCAGCAGCTTACAGGGGGCCTATGGCAATGAGCAGTTCTTC
TRBV10-2,-,TRBJ2-2,-,CASRSLGPNTGELFF,TGCGCCAGCAGATCCCTTGGCCCGAACACCGGGGAGCTGTTTTTT
TRBV9,-,TRBJ2-2,-,CASSVVGADTGELFF,TGTGCCAGCAGCGTAGTTGGGGCGGACACCGGGGAGCTGTTTTTT
TRBV30,-,TRBJ2-1,-,CAWSAGSSGNEQFF,TGTGCCTGGAGTGCGGGTTCGAGCGGCAATGAGCAGTTCTTC
TRBV7-6,-,TRBJ2-5,TRBD2,CASTLAGPGETQYF,TGTGCCAGCACCCTAGCGGGGCCGGGAGAGACCCAGTACTTC
TRBV9,-,TRBJ2-1,TRBD1,CASSEGHRGVYNEQFF,TGTGCCAGCAGCGAGGGCCACAGGGGAGTGTACAATGAGCAGTTCTTC
TRBV5-1,once,TRBJ1-5,TRBD1,CASSSTGAKDQPQHF,TGCGCCAGCAGTTCGACAGGGGCTAAAGATCAGCCCCAGCATTTT
TRBV2,-,TRBJ2-5,TRBD2,CASRRSLAGKETQYF,TGTGCCAGCAGGCGGTCGCTAGCGGGGAAAGAGACCCAGTACTTC
TRBV4-3,-,TRBJ2-7,TRBD2,CASSPIGRLAGGCYEQYF,TGCGCCAGCAGCCCAATAGGCAGACTAGCGGGGGGGTGCTACGAGCAGTACTTC
TRBV18,-,TRBJ1-5,-,CASSPDFGPQHF,TGTGCCAGCTCCCCTGATTTCGGGCCCCAGCATTTT
TRBV7-9,-,TRBJ1-2,-,CASSPIRGAGLVGYTF,TGTGCCAGCAGCCCCATCCGGGGGGCAGGGCTAGTTGGCTACACCTTC
TRBV7-9,-,TRBJ2-7,-,CASSFSLLADEQYF,TGTGCCAGCAGCTTTTCGCTCTTAGCGGACGAGCAGTACTTC
TRBV2,-,TRBJ2-3,-,CASSEVGTDTQYF,TGTGCCAGCAGTGAAGTAGGCACAGATACGCAGTATTTT
TRBV4-2,-,TRBJ1-3,-,CASSQAMRSGNTIYF,TGTGCCAGCAGCCAAGCCATGCGCTCTGGAAACACCATATATTTT
TRBV13,-,TRBJ2-1,TRBD2,CASSVAGEYNEQFF,TGTGCCAGCAGCGTGGCGGGGGAATACAATGAGCAGTTCTTC
TRBV6-6,-,TRBJ2-5,TRBD1,CASSERDRGDETQYF,TGTGCCAGCAGTGAGAGGGACAGGGGAGATGAGACCCAGTACTTC
TRBV2,-,TRBJ2-5,-,CASRAPPVETQYF,TGTGCCAGCAGAGCCCCTCCTGTAGAGACCCAGTACTTC
TRBV5-4,-,TRBJ1-2,-,CASSLGTGWAYGYTF,TGTGCCAGCAGCTTAGGAACAGGGTGGGCCTATGGCTACACCTTC
TRBV7-9,-,TRBJ2-1,TRBD2,CASSFGTTNEQFF,TGTGCCAGCAGCTTCGGGACTACGAATGAGCAGTTCTTC